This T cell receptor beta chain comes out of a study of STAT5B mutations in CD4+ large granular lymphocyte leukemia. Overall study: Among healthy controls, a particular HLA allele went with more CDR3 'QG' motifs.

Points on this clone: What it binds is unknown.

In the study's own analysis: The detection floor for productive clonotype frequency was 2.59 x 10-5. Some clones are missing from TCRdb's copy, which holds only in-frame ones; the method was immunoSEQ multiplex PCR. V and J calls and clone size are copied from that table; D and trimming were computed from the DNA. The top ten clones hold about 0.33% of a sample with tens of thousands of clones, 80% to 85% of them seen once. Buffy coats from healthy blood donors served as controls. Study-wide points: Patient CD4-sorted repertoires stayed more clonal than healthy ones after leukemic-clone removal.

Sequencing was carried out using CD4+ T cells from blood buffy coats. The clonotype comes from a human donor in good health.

The CDR3 DNA reads as TGTGCCAGCAGCCTACGGACTGGGGAGACCCAGTACTTC. It encodes CASSLRTGETQYF. The V and J genes are TRBV5-6 and TRBJ2-5; possibly TRBD2 for D (5 bases). The germline CDR1 and CDR2 sequences are SGHDT and YYEEEE. Trimming took 4 bases from V and 5 from J, leaving 12 bases between them. This CDR3 contains 13 residues.